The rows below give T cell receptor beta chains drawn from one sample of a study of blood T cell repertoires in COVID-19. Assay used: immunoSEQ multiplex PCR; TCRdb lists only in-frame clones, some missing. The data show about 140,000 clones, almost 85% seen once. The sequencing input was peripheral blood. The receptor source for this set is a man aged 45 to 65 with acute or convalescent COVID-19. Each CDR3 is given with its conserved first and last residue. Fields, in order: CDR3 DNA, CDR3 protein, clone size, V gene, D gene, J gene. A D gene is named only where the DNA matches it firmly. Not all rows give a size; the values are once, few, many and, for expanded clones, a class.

TGTGCCAGCAGCCGTAGGGGTTTGTCCTACGAGCAGTACTTC CASSRRGLSYEQYF once TRBV6-5 - TRBJ2-7
TGTGCCAGCAGACTCCTCGGCGAGCAGTACTTC CASRLLGEQYF - TRBV27 - TRBJ2-7
TGTGCCAGCAGCGAGACCAGGGGTTATGGGGAAAAACTGTTTTTT CASSETRGYGEKLFF - TRBV7-2 - TRBJ1-4
TGTGCCAGTAGCGACACCATGCGGGAGGTGACAGATACGCAGTATTTT CASSDTMREVTDTQYF - TRBV19 TRBD2 TRBJ2-3
TGTGCCAGCAGTGAAGAGGGAGACTACACTGAAGCTTTCTTT CASSEEGDYTEAFF - TRBV6-1 - TRBJ1-1
TGTGCCAGCAGCGTAATCGAGGGTTGGAATTCACCCCTCCACTTT CASSVIEGWNSPLHF - TRBV9 - TRBJ1-6
TGTGCCAGCAGCCTCTTCGACAGGGGGCTAGTAGAGACCCAGTACTTC CASSLFDRGLVETQYF - TRBV4-2 TRBD1 TRBJ2-5
TGTGCCAGTAGCGGAAACAGGGGGGAGACCCAGTACTTC CASSGNRGETQYF - TRBV19 TRBD1 TRBJ2-5
TGCGCCAGCAGCAATGTTGGGGGCGAAGGTAACTATGGCTACACCTTC CASSNVGGEGNYGYTF - TRBV5-1 - TRBJ1-2
TGTGCCAGCAGCTTTAGGGACTCCGGGGCCGGGGAGCTGTTTTTT CASSFRDSGAGELFF - TRBV5-4 - TRBJ2-2
TGTGCCAGCACCTTGGGACAGGGGAATCAGCCCCAGCATTTT CASTLGQGNQPQHF - TRBV2 TRBD1 TRBJ1-5
TGTGCTAGCAGCTTAGACCGGGGTACTGAAGCTTTCTTT CASSLDRGTEAFF - TRBV7-7 - TRBJ1-1
TGTGCCAGCAGCTTGGGGGGGTCCAGCAATCAGCCCCAGCATTTT CASSLGGSSNQPQHF - TRBV7-9 - TRBJ1-5
TGTGCCAGCAGCCTCATCACAGGGGCCCACGAGCAGTACTTC CASSLITGAHEQYF - TRBV3-1/TRBV3-2 TRBD1 TRBJ2-7
TGTGCCACCAGTGCCCCATACAGGGAAGAGACCCAGTACTTC CATSAPYREETQYF - TRBV24-1 - TRBJ2-5
TGTGCCAGCAGCTTAGGGGGCGTGCCAGTTGGCGGCTACACCTTC CASSLGGVPVGGYTF - TRBV7-9 - TRBJ1-2
TGTGCCAGCAGTTACCGACTAAGGAGCACAGATACGCAGTATTTT CASSYRLRSTDTQYF - TRBV6-5 - TRBJ2-3
TGTGCCAGCAGGCCCGGAGGGGCGCTGGGGACTTTCTTT CASRPGGALGTFF - TRBV6-5 - TRBJ1-1
TGTGCCAGCAGCACACCTCCGGGACAGGGGGCTGGAACTAATGAAAAACTGTTTTTT CASSTPPGQGAGTNEKLFF once TRBV5-8 TRBD1 TRBJ1-4
TGTGCCAGCTCCGTGAGGGATTCACCCCTCCACTTT CASSVRDSPLHF few TRBV6-6 - TRBJ1-6
TGTGCCAGCAGCTTAGGAGGGGGGGGCAACTCTGGAAACACCATATATTTT CASSLGGGGNSGNTIYF - TRBV7-6 - TRBJ1-3
TGTGCCAGTAGTATAGCCCCTTTTTATTCCGGCTATGGCTACACCTTC CASSIAPFYSGYGYTF - TRBV19 - TRBJ1-2
TGCGCCAGCAGCCCGGCGGCTGGAGCTAAATATGGCTACACCTTC CASSPAAGAKYGYTF - TRBV5-1 - TRBJ1-2
TGTGCCAGCAGCTCCGGGACAGTCTCCTACGAGCAGTACTTC CASSSGTVSYEQYF - TRBV5-4 TRBD1 TRBJ2-7
TGTGCCAGCAGCCAAGATCGGGAGCAGCGGCTTTCTATCAATCAGCCCCAGCATTTT CASSQDREQRLSINQPQHF - TRBV4-2 - TRBJ1-5
TGTGCCAGCTCACCCAAAGGACAGGGGGCTCTATGGCAGCCCCAGCATTTT CASSPKGQGALWQPQHF few TRBV18 TRBD1 TRBJ1-5
TGTGCCAGCAGCGCCGGGACAGGGTCCCATGAGCAGTTCTTC CASSAGTGSHEQFF few TRBV14 TRBD1 TRBJ2-1
TGTGCCAGCAGTGAACCCCAAACAGGGAACTATGGCTACACCTTC CASSEPQTGNYGYTF - TRBV25-1 - TRBJ1-2
TGCGCCAGCAGCTTGGCTGGGACAGGAGATGAAAAACTGTTTTTT CASSLAGTGDEKLFF - TRBV5-1 TRBD1 TRBJ1-4
TGTGCCAGCAGCTTATTTAGCGGGGGGACCACAGATACGCAGTATTTT CASSLFSGGTTDTQYF - TRBV5-4 TRBD2 TRBJ2-3
TGTGCCTGGAGTGCCCCTTCCTACGAGCAGTACTTC CAWSAPSYEQYF - TRBV30 - TRBJ2-7
TGTGCCAGCAGCTTAGGAGCCGACACCGGGGAGCTGTTTTTT CASSLGADTGELFF - TRBV11-2 - TRBJ2-2
TGCGCCAGCAGCTTGGCTGGACTCTCTGGCTACACCTTC CASSLAGLSGYTF - TRBV5-1 - TRBJ1-2
TGTGCCAGCAGCTGGGGGGTAGCGGGAGGAGTAGATACGCAGTATTTT CASSWGVAGGVDTQYF - TRBV11-3 TRBD2 TRBJ2-3
TGTGCCAGCAGCGCGGACAGCTATAACACTGAAGCTTTCTTT CASSADSYNTEAFF - TRBV9 - TRBJ1-1
TGTGCCAGCAGTGAAGAGGTGGGCGCCGATTCACCCCTCCACTTT CASSEEVGADSPLHF few TRBV2 - TRBJ1-6
TGTGCCAGCAGTTTATCCGGGGGAGGGCCAATCACCGGGGAGCTGTTTTTT CASSLSGGGPITGELFF once TRBV28 TRBD2 TRBJ2-2